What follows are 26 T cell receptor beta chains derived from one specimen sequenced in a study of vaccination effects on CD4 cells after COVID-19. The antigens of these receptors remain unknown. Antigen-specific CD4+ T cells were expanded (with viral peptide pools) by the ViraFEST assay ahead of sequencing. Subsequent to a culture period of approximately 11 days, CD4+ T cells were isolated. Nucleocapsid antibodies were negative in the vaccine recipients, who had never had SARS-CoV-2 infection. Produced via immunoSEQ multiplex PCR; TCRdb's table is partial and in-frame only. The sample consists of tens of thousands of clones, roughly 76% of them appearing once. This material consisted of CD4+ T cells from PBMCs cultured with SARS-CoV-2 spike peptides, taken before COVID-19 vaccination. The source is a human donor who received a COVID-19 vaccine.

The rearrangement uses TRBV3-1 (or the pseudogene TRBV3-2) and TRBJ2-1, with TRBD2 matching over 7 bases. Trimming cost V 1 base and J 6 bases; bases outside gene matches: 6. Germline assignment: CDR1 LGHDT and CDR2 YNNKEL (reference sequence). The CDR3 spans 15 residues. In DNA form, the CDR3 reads TGTGCCAGCAGCCAAGGGGGGGGACGGGGCAATGAGCAGTTCTTC. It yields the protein CASSQGGGRGNEQFF.

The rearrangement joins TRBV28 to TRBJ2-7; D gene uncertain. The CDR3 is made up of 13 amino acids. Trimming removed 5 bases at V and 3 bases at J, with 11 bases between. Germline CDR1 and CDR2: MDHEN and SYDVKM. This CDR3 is CASSQYSRYEQYF. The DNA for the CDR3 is TGTGCCAGCAGTCAGTACTCCCGCTACGAGCAGTACTTC.

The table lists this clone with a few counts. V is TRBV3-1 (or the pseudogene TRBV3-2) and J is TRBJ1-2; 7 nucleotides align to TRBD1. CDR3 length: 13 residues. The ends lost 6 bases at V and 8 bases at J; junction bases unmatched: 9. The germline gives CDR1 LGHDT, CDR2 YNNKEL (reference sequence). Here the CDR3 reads CASRQLQGTGYTF. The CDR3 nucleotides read TGTGCCAGCAGGCAATTACAGGGGACCGGCTACACCTTC.

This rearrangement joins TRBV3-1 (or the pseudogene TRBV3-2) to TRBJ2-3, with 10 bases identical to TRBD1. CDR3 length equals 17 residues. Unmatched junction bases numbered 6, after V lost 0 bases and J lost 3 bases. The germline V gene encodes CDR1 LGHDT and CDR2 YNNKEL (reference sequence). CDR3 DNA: TGTGCCAGCAGCCAAGAGGGAAGGGACAGGGGAACAGATACGCAGTATTTT. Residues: CASSQEGRDRGTDTQYF.

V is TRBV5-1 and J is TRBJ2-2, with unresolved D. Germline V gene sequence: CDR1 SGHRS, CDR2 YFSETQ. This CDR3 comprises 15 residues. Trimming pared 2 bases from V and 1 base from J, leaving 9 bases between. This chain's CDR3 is CASSFDQMNTGELFF. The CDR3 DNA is TGCGCCAGCAGCTTCGACCAGATGAACACCGGGGAGCTGTTTTTT. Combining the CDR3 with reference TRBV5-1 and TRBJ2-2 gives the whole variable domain KAGVTQTPRYLIKTRGQQVTLSCSPISGHRSVSWYQQTPGQGLQFLFEYFSETQRNKGNFPGRFSGRQFSNSRSEMNVSTLELGDSALYLCASSFDQMNTGELFFGEGSRLTVL.

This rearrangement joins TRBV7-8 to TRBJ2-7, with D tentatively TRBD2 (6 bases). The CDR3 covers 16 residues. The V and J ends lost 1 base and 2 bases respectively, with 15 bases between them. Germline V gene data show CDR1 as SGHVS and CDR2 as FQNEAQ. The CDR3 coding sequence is TGTGCCAGCAGCTTAGGTAGGATTAGCGGCCCCTACGAGCAGTACTTC. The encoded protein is CASSLGRISGPYEQYF. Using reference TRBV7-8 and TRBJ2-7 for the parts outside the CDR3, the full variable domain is GAGVSQSPRYKVAKRGQDVALRCDPISGHVSLFWYQQALGQGPEFLTYFQNEAQLDKSGLPSDRFFAERPEGSVSTLKIQRTQQEDSAVYLCASSLGRISGPYEQYFGPGTRLTVT.

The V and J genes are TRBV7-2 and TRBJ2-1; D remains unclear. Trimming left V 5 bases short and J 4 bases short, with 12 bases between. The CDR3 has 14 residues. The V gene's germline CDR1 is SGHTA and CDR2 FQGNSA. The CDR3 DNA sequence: TGTGCCAGCAGCGCGATGGGGATATACAATGAGCAGTTCTTC. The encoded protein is CASSAMGIYNEQFF.

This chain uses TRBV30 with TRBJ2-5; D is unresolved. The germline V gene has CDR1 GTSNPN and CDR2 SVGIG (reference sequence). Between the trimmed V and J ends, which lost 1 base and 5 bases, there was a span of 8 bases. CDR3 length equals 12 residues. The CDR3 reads CAWSEGMETQYF. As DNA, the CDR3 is TGTGCCTGGAGTGAAGGGATGGAGACCCAGTACTTC. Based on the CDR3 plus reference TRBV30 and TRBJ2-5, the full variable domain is SQTIHQWPATLVQPVGSPLSLECTVEGTSNPNLYWYRQAAGRGLQLLFYSVGIGQISSEVPQNLSASRPQDRQFILSSKKLLLSDSGFYLCAWSEGMETQYFGPGTRLLVL.

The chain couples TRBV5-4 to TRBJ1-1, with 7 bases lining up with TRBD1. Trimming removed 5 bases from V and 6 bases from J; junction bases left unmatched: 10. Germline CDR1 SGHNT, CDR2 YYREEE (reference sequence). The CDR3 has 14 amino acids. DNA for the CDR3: TGTGCCAGCAGGCGGGGACAGAACCTTCCTGAAGCTTTCTTT. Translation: CASRRGQNLPEAFF.

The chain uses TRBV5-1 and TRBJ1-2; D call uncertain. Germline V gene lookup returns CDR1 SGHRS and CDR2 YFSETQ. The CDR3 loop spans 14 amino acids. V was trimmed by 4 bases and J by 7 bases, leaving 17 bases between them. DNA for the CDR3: TGCGCCAGCAGCGCGGAAGGTCCAACCGGTGGCTACACCTTC. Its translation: CASSAEGPTGGYTF.

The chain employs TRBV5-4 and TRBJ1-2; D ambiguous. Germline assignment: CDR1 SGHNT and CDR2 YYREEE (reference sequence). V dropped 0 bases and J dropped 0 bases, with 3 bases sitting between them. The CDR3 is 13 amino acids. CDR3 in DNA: TGTGCCAGCAGCTTGGATTCTAACTATGGCTACACCTTC. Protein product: CASSLDSNYGYTF.

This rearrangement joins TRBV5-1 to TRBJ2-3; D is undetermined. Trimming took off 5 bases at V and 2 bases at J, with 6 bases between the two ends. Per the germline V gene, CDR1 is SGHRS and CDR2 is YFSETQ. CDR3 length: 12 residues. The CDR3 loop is CASSTFTDTQYF. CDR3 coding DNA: TGCGCCAGCAGTACCTTCACAGATACGCAGTATTTT.

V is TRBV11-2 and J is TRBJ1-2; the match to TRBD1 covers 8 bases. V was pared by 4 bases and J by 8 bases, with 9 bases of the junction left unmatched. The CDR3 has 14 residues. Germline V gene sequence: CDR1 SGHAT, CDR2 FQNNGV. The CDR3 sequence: CASSYRTGIGGYTF. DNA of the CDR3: TGTGCCAGCAGCTACCGGACAGGGATTGGGGGCTACACCTTC. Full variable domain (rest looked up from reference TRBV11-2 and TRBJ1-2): EAGVAQSPRYKIIEKRQSVAFWCNPISGHATLYWYQQILGQGPKLLIQFQNNGVVDDSQLPKDRFSAERLKGVDSTLKIQPAKLEDSAVYLCASSYRTGIGGYTFGSGTRLTVV.

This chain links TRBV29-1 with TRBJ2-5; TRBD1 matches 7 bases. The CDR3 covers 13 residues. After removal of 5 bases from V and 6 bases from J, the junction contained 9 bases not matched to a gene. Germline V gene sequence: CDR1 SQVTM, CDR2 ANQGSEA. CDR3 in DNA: TGCAGCGTTCGCAGGACAGGCCCGAAGACCCAGTACTTC. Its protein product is CSVRRTGPKTQYF.

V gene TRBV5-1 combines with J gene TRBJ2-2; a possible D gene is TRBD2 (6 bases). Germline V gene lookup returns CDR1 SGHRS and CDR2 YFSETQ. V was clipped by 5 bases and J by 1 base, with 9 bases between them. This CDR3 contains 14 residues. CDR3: CASRRGMNTGELFF. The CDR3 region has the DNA TGCGCCAGCAGGCGCGGGATGAACACCGGGGAGCTGTTTTTT.

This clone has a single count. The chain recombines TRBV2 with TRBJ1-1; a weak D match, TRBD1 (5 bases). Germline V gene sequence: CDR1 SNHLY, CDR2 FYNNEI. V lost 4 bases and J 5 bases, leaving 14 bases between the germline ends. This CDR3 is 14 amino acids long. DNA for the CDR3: TGTGCCAGCAGTGTGGGGCAGGGCGGTACTGAAGCTTTCTTT. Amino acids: CASSVGQGGTEAFF.

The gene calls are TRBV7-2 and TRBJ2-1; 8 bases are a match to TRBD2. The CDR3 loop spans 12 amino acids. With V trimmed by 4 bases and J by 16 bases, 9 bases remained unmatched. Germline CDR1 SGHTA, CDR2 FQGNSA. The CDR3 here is CASSSPPAGEFF. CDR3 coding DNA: TGTGCCAGCAGCTCTCCCCCAGCGGGGGAATTCTTC.

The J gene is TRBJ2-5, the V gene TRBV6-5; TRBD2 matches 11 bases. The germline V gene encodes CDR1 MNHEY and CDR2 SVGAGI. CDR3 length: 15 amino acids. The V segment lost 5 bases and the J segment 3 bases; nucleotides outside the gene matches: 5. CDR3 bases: TGTGCCAGCAGTAAATCGGGACTAGCGGAAGAGACCCAGTACTTC. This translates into CASSKSGLAEETQYF.

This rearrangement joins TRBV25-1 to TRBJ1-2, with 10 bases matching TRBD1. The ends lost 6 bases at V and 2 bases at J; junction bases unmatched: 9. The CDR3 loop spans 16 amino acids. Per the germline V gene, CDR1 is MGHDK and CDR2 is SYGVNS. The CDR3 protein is CASSSFGTGENYGYTF. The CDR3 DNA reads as TGTGCCAGCAGCTCCTTCGGGACAGGGGAAAACTATGGCTACACCTTC.

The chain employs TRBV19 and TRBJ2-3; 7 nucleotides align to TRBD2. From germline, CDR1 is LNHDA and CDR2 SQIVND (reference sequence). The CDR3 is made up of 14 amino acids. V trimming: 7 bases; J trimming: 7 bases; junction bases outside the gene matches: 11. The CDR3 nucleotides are TGTGCCAGTAAGAGGGAGCAGCGGGGACATACGCAGTATTTT. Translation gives CASKREQRGHTQYF.

CDR3 amino acids: CASSLGISGRALDTQYF. CDR3 DNA: TGTGCCAGCAGCTTAGGGATTAGCGGGAGGGCTTTAGATACGCAGTATTTT. The chain carries TRBV7-8 and TRBJ2-3; TRBD2 agrees at 11 bases. CDR3 size: 17 residues. The V gene's germline CDR1 is SGHVS and CDR2 FQNEAQ. V was pared by 1 base and J by 5 bases, with 8 bases of the junction left unmatched.

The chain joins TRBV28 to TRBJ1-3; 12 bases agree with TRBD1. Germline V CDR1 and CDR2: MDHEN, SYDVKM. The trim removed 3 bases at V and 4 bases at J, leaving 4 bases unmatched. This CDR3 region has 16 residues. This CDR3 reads CASSLGQGAYGNTIYF. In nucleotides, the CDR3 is TGTGCCAGCAGTTTGGGACAGGGGGCTTACGGAAACACCATATATTTT.

CDR3 coding DNA: TGTGCCAGCAGCTCGGTTGAAAAACTGTTTTTT. It translates to CASSSVEKLFF. The rearrangement links TRBV3-1 (or the pseudogene TRBV3-2) to TRBJ1-4, with unresolved D. The germline V gene encodes CDR1 LGHDT and CDR2 YNNKEL (reference sequence). Trimming shortened V by 5 bases and J by 7 bases, and 5 bases separated the two germline ends. The CDR3 is 11 residues long.

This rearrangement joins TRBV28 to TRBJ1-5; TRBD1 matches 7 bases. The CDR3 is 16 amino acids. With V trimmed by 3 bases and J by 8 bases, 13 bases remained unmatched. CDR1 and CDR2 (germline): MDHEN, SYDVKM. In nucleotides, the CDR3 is TGTGCCAGCAGTTTGGCCCCGCATCTACAGGGGAAGCCCCAGCATTTT. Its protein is CASSLAPHLQGKPQHF.

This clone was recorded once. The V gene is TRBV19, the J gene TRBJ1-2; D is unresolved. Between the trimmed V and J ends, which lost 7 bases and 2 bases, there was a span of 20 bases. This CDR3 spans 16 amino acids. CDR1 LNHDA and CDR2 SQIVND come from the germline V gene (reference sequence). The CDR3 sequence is CASKPDRNWQNYGYTF. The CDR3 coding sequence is TGTGCCAGTAAGCCTGACCGCAATTGGCAGAACTATGGCTACACCTTC. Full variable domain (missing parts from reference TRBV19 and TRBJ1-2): DGGITQSPKYLFRKEGQNVTLSCEQNLNHDAMYWYRQDPGQGLRLIYYSQIVNDFQKGDIAEGYSVSREKKESFPLTVTSAQKNPTAFYLCASKPDRNWQNYGYTFGSGTRLTVV.

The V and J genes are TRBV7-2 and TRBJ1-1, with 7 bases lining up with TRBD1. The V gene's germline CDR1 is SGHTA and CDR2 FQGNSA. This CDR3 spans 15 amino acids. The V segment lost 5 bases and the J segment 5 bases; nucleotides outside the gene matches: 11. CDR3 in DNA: TGTGCCAGCAGCGCCCAAGGGGGCCAGGGGACTGAAGCTTTCTTT. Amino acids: CASSAQGGQGTEAFF.